A selection of T cell receptor beta chains follows, all from one sample in a study of blood T cells in healthy people across ages. TCRdb called the 5' RACE reads again in MiXCR, with one record for every CDR3 protein. The data hold hundreds of thousands of distinct CDR3 sequences, with 25% to 35% observed a single time. Source material: blood. The receptors derive from a woman older than 75 in good health. Both conserved end residues are part of each CDR3. The D gene is left open where the match is weak. Some rows have no size entry. The others give once, few or many, or a class for an expanded clone.

J	D	V	size	DNA	CDR3
TRBJ2-1	TRBD2	TRBV29-1	many	TGCAGCGTTGAGAAGGGTAGCGGGGGGGCCTTGGGCAATGAGCAGTTCTTC	CSVEKGSGGALGNEQFF
TRBJ2-5	TRBD2	TRBV15	-	TGTGCCACCAGCATTCTAGCGGGCGAGACCCAGTACTTC	CATSILAGETQYF
TRBJ2-1	-	TRBV7-9	-	TGTGCCAGCAGCTTAGGCCTCGGGGCCGCCTACAATGAGCAGTTCTTC	CASSLGLGAAYNEQFF
TRBJ1-5	-	TRBV27	few	TGTGCCAGCAGTCACCGGCTCAGGGATAGCAATCAGCCCCAGCATTTT	CASSHRLRDSNQPQHF
TRBJ2-5	-	TRBV29-1	many	TGCAGCGTGAGCGGTCCGTCCCAAGAGACCCAGTACTTC	CSVSGPSQETQYF
TRBJ2-7	TRBD1	TRBV30	once	TGTGCCTGGAACCAACCGGGACAGGGGATCCACGAGCAGTACTTC	CAWNQPGQGIHEQYF
TRBJ1-2	TRBD1	TRBV6-1	once	TGTGCCTCCTCCCCCGAGAGGGGGCGAAATAACTATGGCTACACCTTC	CASSPERGRNNYGYTF
TRBJ1-1	-	TRBV20-1	-	TGCAGTGCCTTCAGGGCCGCGGTTATTGGAGCTTTCTTT	CSAFRAAVIGAFF
TRBJ1-5	TRBD1	TRBV20-1	once	TGCAGTGCTGGACGCCAGGGGGTTCGGAATCAGCCCCAGCATTTT	CSAGRQGVRNQPQHF
TRBJ2-3	-	TRBV20-1	many	TGCAGTGCTAGAGATCGAACACAGGAGTATTTT	CSARDRTQEYF
TRBJ2-7	-	TRBV28	many	TGTGCCAGCAGTTTATACGATAGGAGGGACGAGCAGTACTTC	CASSLYDRRDEQYF
TRBJ1-4	-	TRBV3-1	many	TGTGCCAGCAGCCAAATAACAGGAGCAACTAATGAAAAACTGTTTTTT	CASSQITGATNEKLFF
TRBJ2-1	TRBD2	TRBV28	many	TGTGCCAGCAGTTCCTCCCCGGGACTAGCAAATGAGCAGTTCTTC	CASSSSPGLANEQFF
TRBJ2-1	TRBD1	TRBV20-1	many	TGCAGTGCTAGGCCGGGACAGGGGTTCAACGATGAGCAGTTCTTC	CSARPGQGFNDEQFF
TRBJ1-2	-	TRBV4-2	many	TGTGCCAGCAGCCATAGTATGGTTCAGGGGAACTATGGCTACACCTTC	CASSHSMVQGNYGYTF
TRBJ1-1	-	TRBV5-1	-	TGCGCCAGCAGCTTATTCGGGCTGAACACTGAAGTTTTCTTT	CASSLFGLNTEVFF
TRBJ2-3	-	TRBV10-3	once	TGTGCCATCAGTGTTCTCCACGCTAGGAGGATCACAGATACGCAGTATTTT	CAISVLHARRITDTQYF
TRBJ2-6	TRBD1	TRBV5-6	-	TGTGCCAGCAGACCATCAAACAGGGGGGCTGGGGCCAACGTCCTGACTTTC	CASRPSNRGAGANVLTF
TRBJ2-7	TRBD1	TRBV6-5	many	TGTGCCAGCAGCGGACAGGGGCCCTTCTACGAGCAGTACTTC	CASSGQGPFYEQYF
TRBJ2-6	TRBD1	TRBV10-3	many	TGTGCCATCAGTTCGACAGGGTCTGGGGCCAACGTCCTGACTTTC	CAISSTGSGANVLTF
TRBJ1-1	TRBD1	TRBV30	few	TGTGCCTGGAGTCCGGACAGGGACACTGAAGCTTTCTTT	CAWSPDRDTEAFF
TRBJ2-7	TRBD1	TRBV20-1	-	TGCAGTGCTAAAAACCGGGACAGGGTAACCTACGAGCAGTACTTC	CSAKNRDRVTYEQYF
TRBJ2-7	-	TRBV20-1	few	TGCAGTGCTAGAGGTGGGGGGCGCAGAAATGAGCAGTACTTC	CSARGGGRRNEQYF
TRBJ2-7	-	TRBV20-1	-	TGCAGTGCTAGGAGACCAAGCTCCTACGAGCAGTACTTC	CSARRPSSYEQYF
TRBJ1-2	-	TRBV7-9	-	TGTGCCAGCAGCTTAGGAGCCAGGGAGGACTATGGCTACACCTTC	CASSLGAREDYGYTF
TRBJ1-4	-	TRBV5-1	once	TGCGCCAGCAGCTTGGGGGGCAGGGCTGCAACTAATGAAAAACTGTTTTTT	CASSLGGRAATNEKLFF
TRBJ2-3	-	TRBV20-1	many	TGCAGTGCTCCAAGAAAGCGAGGGGCAGATACGCAGTATTTT	CSAPRKRGADTQYF